The 6 T cell receptor beta chains given below trace back to one sample, sequenced in a study of blood T cell repertoires in COVID-19 (dated by TCRdb to 2020 to 2021). Library generation was performed with the immunoSEQ multiplex PCR assay. Entries here come from immuneACCESS through TCRdb and include only in-frame sequences with V and J called. Some clones fail to appear in such tables; in the studies checked, an unresolved V gene covers under half of the shortfall, and the cause of the remainder is unknown. The sample table records roughly 200,000 clones; 75% to 85% of these occur just once. The top ten clones comprise 1.5% to 1.7% of the sample. Input material: peripheral blood. These receptors were taken from a human donor in a cohort sampled during active COVID-19.

This rearrangement joins TRBV7-3 to TRBJ2-5; a possible D gene is TRBD1 (6 bases). CDR3 size: 14 residues. V gave up 1 base and J gave up 5 bases, with 11 bases separating them. Germline values: CDR1 SGHTA, CDR2 FQGTGA. CDR3 bases: TGTGCCAGCAGCTTAATGGGGGCGGGTGAGACCCAGTACTTC. Translated: CASSLMGAGETQYF.

This clone was detected a few times. The same CDR3 arises from other DNA sequences in this sample as well. The chain uses TRBV5-1 and TRBJ2-3; 9 bases match TRBD2. The CDR3 spans 13 residues. V was clipped by 4 bases and J by 3 bases; unmatched bases: 0. The germline CDR1 and CDR2 sequences are SGHRS and YFSETQ. CDR3 region: CASSLAGTDTQYF. The CDR3 DNA reads TGCGCCAGCAGCCTAGCGGGAACAGATACGCAGTATTTT.

This clone came up a few times. The rearrangement links TRBV6-5 to TRBJ1-1; the D is unclear. This CDR3 is built from 13 residues. Germline-derived CDR1 and CDR2 are MNHEY and SVGAGI. Deletions cut 0 bases from V and 7 bases from J, with 9 bases between. The CDR3 reads CASSYSDGLEAFF. CDR3 sequence (DNA): TGTGCCAGCAGTTACTCGGACGGACTTGAAGCTTTCTTT.

The J gene is TRBJ1-4, the V gene TRBV6-5; D gene ambiguous. CDR1 is MNHEY, CDR2 SVGAGI, per germline. The germline V and J ends were trimmed by 6 bases and 0 bases, with 5 bases remaining between them. CDR3 length: 13 amino acids. This CDR3 reads CASRAATNEKLFF. The CDR3 DNA sequence: TGTGCCAGCAGGGCTGCAACTAATGAAAAACTGTTTTTT.

The genes are TRBV2 and TRBJ2-7; a possible D gene is TRBD2 (6 bases). This CDR3 is 14 amino acids long. The V gene's germline CDR1 is SNHLY and CDR2 FYNNEI. Trimming stripped 4 bases from V and 4 bases from J, with 14 bases between. CDR3 bases: TGTGCCAGCAGTGGGTTGGTCGGGAGTTACGAGCAGTACTTC. This encodes CASSGLVGSYEQYF. The full variable domain, in which reference TRBV2 and TRBJ2-7 provide the parts outside the CDR3, is EPEVTQTPSHQVTQMGQEVILRCVPISNHLYFYWYRQILGQKVEFLVSFYNNEISEKSEIFDDQFSVERPDGSNFTLKIRSTKLEDSAMYFCASSGLVGSYEQYFGPGTRLTVT.

V gene TRBV19 combines with J gene TRBJ2-5; TRBD2 agrees at 7 bases. Germline V gene lookup returns CDR1 LNHDA and CDR2 SQIVND (reference sequence). The CDR3 covers 16 residues. V lost 3 bases and J lost 1; bases outside the gene matches: 8. The CDR3 DNA reads TGTGCCAGTAGTATCTTTTGGCGGGAGTTCCAAGAGACCCAGTACTTC. It codes for CASSIFWREFQETQYF.